Following are 28 T cell receptor beta chains from one sample sequenced in a study of OX40 agonist ivuxolimab in advanced cancers. The method was immunoSEQ multiplex PCR; TCRdb's version includes in-frame clones alone and lacks a portion of them. This sample has 15,000 to 20,000 clones, with around nine tenths found just once. The sequencing here drew on CD4+ or CD8+ T cells sorted from blood, taken in a trial of the OX40 agonist ivuxolimab. The origin of the receptors is an adult with an advanced solid tumor such as melanoma, head and neck, liver or kidney cancer.

The chain uses TRBV4-1 and TRBJ1-2; 7 bases map to TRBD1. Germline CDR1 is MGHRA and CDR2 is YSYEKL. Losses at the gene ends were 4 bases for V and 3 bases for J; bases not matched to a gene: 11. The CDR3 spans 16 residues. CDR3 amino acids: CASSRHRGPEDYGYTF. The CDR3 region has the DNA TGCGCCAGCAGCCGCCACAGGGGCCCGGAGGACTATGGCTACACCTTC.

The V call is TRBV6-5, the J call TRBJ1-4; 7 nucleotides align to TRBD1. Germline V gene lookup returns CDR1 MNHEY and CDR2 SVGAGI. The ends lost 0 bases at V and 13 bases at J; junction bases unmatched: 11. The CDR3 is 15 amino acids. CDR3 sequence (DNA): TGTGCCAGCAGTTACTCAGGGACAGCAGCCTCAGGACTGTTTTTT. This gives the protein CASSYSGTAASGLFF.

V is TRBV9 and J is TRBJ2-2; 13 bases fit TRBD2. After removal of 2 bases from V and 4 bases from J, the junction contained 2 bases not matched to a gene. The CDR3 length is 16 residues. Germline assignment: CDR1 SGDLS and CDR2 YYNGEE. DNA of the CDR3: TGTGCCAGCAGCGTGGGACTAGCGGGGATCACCGGGGAGCTGTTTTTT. Protein sequence: CASSVGLAGITGELFF.

The chain carries TRBV27 and TRBJ2-7, with a weak D call TRBD2 (7 bases). The germline gives CDR1 MNHEY, CDR2 SMNVEV (reference sequence). V lost 7 bases to trimming and J lost 5 bases, with 15 bases between them. The CDR3 has 13 residues. Here the CDR3 reads CASIPRGGDEQYF. The CDR3 DNA reads as TGTGCCAGCATCCCAAGGGGGGGCGACGAGCAGTACTTC.

This chain links TRBV7-6 with TRBJ2-7; the match to TRBD2 covers 14 bases. Germline V gene sequence: CDR1 SGHVS, CDR2 FNYEAQ. This CDR3 has 17 residues. Losses at the gene ends were 5 bases for V and 6 bases for J; bases not matched to a gene: 12. CDR3 nucleotides: TGTGCCAGCAGCCAACCGGGGACTAGCGGGAGACTGGTCGAGCAGTACTTC. Protein: CASSQPGTSGRLVEQYF.

This sequence joins TRBV29-1 and TRBJ1-2; weak D call: TRBD1 (5 bases). CDR1 is SQVTM and CDR2 is ANQGSEA in the germline V gene. The V end was cut by 8 bases, the J end by 3 bases, with 19 bases between. The CDR3 covers 14 residues. CDR3 protein: CSTEGSGSDYGYTF. CDR3 sequence (DNA): TGCAGCACCGAGGGGTCAGGGTCCGACTATGGCTACACCTTC.

V usage is TRBV27 and J usage is TRBJ1-1; 7 nucleotides agree with TRBD1. V lost 6 bases and J lost 0; bases outside the gene matches: 10. This CDR3 is built from 16 residues. Germline V gene lookup returns CDR1 MNHEY and CDR2 SMNVEV (reference sequence). The DNA of the CDR3 is TGTGCCAGCAGGTCGACCGGACAGGCCCTGAACACTGAAGCTTTCTTT. The encoded protein is CASRSTGQALNTEAFF.

The V gene is TRBV13, the J gene TRBJ1-3; unclear D gene. The CDR3 contains 16 residues. In germline, CDR1 is PRHDT, CDR2 FYEKMQ (reference sequence). V was trimmed by 5 bases and J by 0 bases, leaving 14 bases between them. The CDR3 region has the DNA TGTGCCAGCAGCGCGGGGTTTTCGAGCTCTGGAAACACCATATATTTT. It is translated as CASSAGFSSSGNTIYF.

The V call is TRBV11-3, the J call TRBJ1-5; no firm D call. CDR1 and CDR2 from the germline V gene are SGHNT and YENEEA. Trimming cost V 3 bases and J 1 base, with 7 bases left between them. The CDR3 is 14 residues long. The CDR3 DNA reads as TGTGCCAGCAGCTTGACGGGAAGCAATCAGCCCCAGCATTTT. Its protein is CASSLTGSNQPQHF.

The chain has TRBV27 and TRBJ2-7; tentatively, D is TRBD1 (5 bases). The CDR3 contains 15 residues. Germline V gives CDR1 MNHEY, CDR2 SMNVEV (reference sequence). The germline V and J ends were trimmed by 2 bases and 5 bases, with 16 bases remaining between them. DNA for the CDR3: TGTGCCAGCAGTTTAATAAGGGGAAGGGTGGACGAGCAGTACTTC. Amino acids: CASSLIRGRVDEQYF.

Sample share makes this clone medium-sized. Other DNA variants within this sample encode the same CDR3. This chain connects TRBV13 to TRBJ1-1, with a weak D call TRBD1 (6 bases). There are 14 residues in the CDR3. With 0 bases removed from V and 1 base from J, the gap between germline ends came to 6 bases. The germline gives CDR1 PRHDT, CDR2 FYEKMQ (reference sequence). The CDR3 protein is CASSLGQGNTEAFF. DNA for the CDR3: TGTGCCAGCAGCTTAGGACAGGGGAACACTGAAGCTTTCTTT.

V usage is TRBV13 and J usage is TRBJ1-2, with D maybe TRBD1 (6 bases). V lost 2 bases, J lost 3 bases, and 22 bases lay in between. This CDR3 region has 18 residues. The germline CDR1 and CDR2 sequences are PRHDT and FYEKMQ (reference sequence). DNA of the CDR3: TGTGCCAGCAGCTTAAGGGGGGGTAGCCTCCAACTCCACTATGGCTACACCTTC. Encoded protein: CASSLRGGSLQLHYGYTF.

The V call is TRBV4-1, the J call TRBJ1-2; 8 bases are shared with TRBD1. Looked up from germline, CDR1 is MGHRA and CDR2 is YSYEKL. The junction had 7 bases not matched to a gene; V was cut back by 0 bases and J by 4 bases. The CDR3 covers 16 residues. The CDR3 DNA sequence: TGCGCCAGCAGCCAAGATACGGGACAGGCGATCTATGGCTACACCTTC. Amino acid sequence: CASSQDTGQAIYGYTF.

The chain carries TRBV7-2 and TRBJ2-7; 11 bases map to TRBD1. J was trimmed by 3 bases and V by 4 bases; bases with no gene match: 5. Germline CDR1 SGHTA, CDR2 FQGNSA. The CDR3 runs to 15 residues. The CDR3 sequence is CASSSDGTGGYEQYF. The CDR3 DNA reads as TGTGCCAGCAGCTCCGACGGGACAGGGGGCTACGAGCAGTACTTC.

This rearrangement joins TRBV6-5 to TRBJ1-4; D is possibly TRBD1 (5 bases). Germline assignment: CDR1 MNHEY and CDR2 SVGAGI. The CDR3 is 16 residues long. V lost 0 bases and J lost 5, with 13 bases in between. In DNA, the CDR3 is TGTGCCAGCAGTTACTCTTCGGGGCGCCGGAATGAAAAACTGTTTTTT. Its protein product is CASSYSSGRRNEKLFF.

This clone was counted once. The chain carries TRBV18 and TRBJ2-7; D uncertain. The germline V gene encodes CDR1 KGHSH and CDR2 LQKENI. The CDR3 is 13 residues long. Deletions cut 4 bases from V and 4 bases from J, with 11 bases between. This CDR3 reads CASSRKSYYEQYF. The CDR3 DNA follows: TGTGCCAGCTCACGTAAGTCCTATTACGAGCAGTACTTC.

This sequence joins TRBV6-6 and TRBJ1-2; D is ambiguous. This CDR3 region has 13 residues. V was shortened by 0 bases and J by 8 bases, with 10 bases between the two germline ends. CDR1 is MNHNY and CDR2 is SVGAGI in the germline V gene (reference sequence). This CDR3 reads CASSYSESGGYTF. The CDR3 DNA is TGTGCCAGCAGTTACTCCGAAAGCGGGGGCTACACCTTC.

The rearrangement links TRBV21-1 to TRBJ2-7. TRBV21-1 is recorded as a pseudogene. The CDR3 is 16 residues long. The CDR3 DNA reads as TGTGCCACCGTCGGACCAAGTAGTTCTAGTGGGTACGAGCAGTACTTC. Encoded protein: CATVGPSSSSGYEQYF.

The chain recombines TRBV9 with TRBJ1-1; D is uncertain. With 3 bases removed from V and 0 bases from J, the gap between germline ends came to 9 bases. The CDR3 totals 14 residues. CDR1 is SGDLS and CDR2 is YYNGEE in the germline V gene. The CDR3 spells CASSEGRMNTEAFF. DNA of the CDR3: TGTGCCAGCAGCGAGGGTCGAATGAACACTGAAGCTTTCTTT.

The chain employs TRBV7-6 and TRBJ2-3; TRBD1 aligns across 8 bases. Germline-derived CDR1 and CDR2 are SGHVS and FNYEAQ. Unmatched junction bases numbered 7, after V lost 4 bases and J lost 4 bases. CDR3 size: 15 residues. The CDR3 bases are TGTGCCAGCAGCTATACACAGGGGGTGGCAGATACGCAGTATTTT. Amino acid sequence: CASSYTQGVADTQYF.

The chain carries TRBV9 and TRBJ2-5; 14 bases are a match to TRBD2. Germline CDR1 and CDR2: SGDLS and YYNGEE. The CDR3 spans 19 residues. Trimming removed 3 bases from V and 2 bases from J; junction bases left unmatched: 12. CDR3 region: CASSDPIGLAGGLQETQYF. As DNA, the CDR3 is TGTGCCAGCAGCGACCCAATCGGACTAGCGGGGGGTTTACAAGAGACCCAGTACTTC.

The V and J genes are TRBV4-1 and TRBJ1-1, with D possibly TRBD1 on 5 matching bases. Germline CDR1 MGHRA, CDR2 YSYEKL. This CDR3 is built from 19 residues. Trimming pared 1 base from V and 3 bases from J, leaving 24 bases between. CDR3 bases: TGCGCCAGCAGCCAAGTGGCCTGGCGCGGGGCTGTCGTAGACACTGAAGCTTTCTTT. It specifies CASSQVAWRGAVVDTEAFF.

This chain links TRBV6-5 with TRBJ2-2, with D maybe TRBD1 (5 bases). The CDR3 runs 13 residues. Deletions cut 2 bases from V and 8 bases from J, with 9 bases between. Germline V CDR1 and CDR2: MNHEY, SVGAGI. CDR3 in amino acids: CASSYGAPGELFF. Here the CDR3 DNA reads TGTGCCAGCAGTTACGGGGCGCCTGGGGAGCTGTTTTTT.

The chain has TRBV5-3 and TRBJ2-5; 11 bases are shared with TRBD2. TRBV5-3 is reported as an ORF; its role is uncertain. This CDR3 spans 17 amino acids. V dropped 4 bases and J dropped 4; count of bases not matched to a gene: 12. The CDR3 DNA is TGTGCCAGAAGCGCTACCAAGGACGGACTAGCGGGAGAGACCCAGTACTTC. Translating it yields CARSATKDGLAGETQYF.

This chain uses TRBV4-2 with TRBJ1-1, with TRBD1 as a possible D gene (5 bases). The CDR3 runs to 17 residues. Trimming removed 0 bases at V and 1 base at J, with 15 bases between. CDR1 and CDR2 from the germline V gene are LGHNA and YNFKEQ. The CDR3 spells CASSQEGLFFSNTEAFF. The CDR3 DNA reads as TGTGCCAGCAGCCAAGAGGGACTCTTCTTCTCGAACACTGAAGCTTTCTTT.

This clone was found a few times. For the CDR3, the DNA is TGTGCCAGCAGCCAACCAGGGGGTCAAGAGACCCAGTACTTC. It codes for CASSQPGGQETQYF. The chain recombines TRBV7-9 with TRBJ2-5, with 7 bases fitting TRBD1. This CDR3 has 14 residues. CDR1 and CDR2 from the germline V gene are SEHNR and FQNEAQ (reference sequence). V was pared by 5 bases and J by 2 bases, with 5 bases of the junction left unmatched.

As concerns this clone: The likely explanation is a read error, given a far larger clone one base away. The identical CDR3 is also encoded by other nucleotide sequences in the sample. This chain joins TRBV6-5 and TRBJ1-1; D not certain. V was cut by 0 bases and J by 1 base, with 3 bases left in between. CDR3 length: 13 amino acids. Germline loops: CDR1 MNHEY, CDR2 SVGAGI. The CDR3 sequence is CASSYSANTEAFF. The DNA for the CDR3 is TGTGCCAGCAGTTACTCAGCGAACACTGAAGCTTTCTTT.

The chain uses TRBV7-9 and TRBJ1-1; perhaps TRBD1 as D (6 bases). Germline lookup yields CDR1 SEHNR and CDR2 FQNEAQ (reference sequence). V lost 2 bases to trimming and J lost 0 bases, with 16 bases between them. This CDR3 has 17 residues. The CDR3 loop reads CASSLPGASVMNTEAFF. In nucleotides, the CDR3 is TGTGCCAGCAGCTTACCAGGGGCTTCTGTTATGAACACTGAAGCTTTCTTT.